This TCR beta chain was observed in a study of Graves' ophthalmopathy and Graves' hyperthyroidism. Study-wide context: Peripheral blood (taken before any treatment) was collected at initial diagnosis. Study-wide points: Ophthalmopathy could be told apart from stable hyperthyroidism by a 13-signature model (just under 90% sensitivity, about 81% specificity). In blood, most expanded thyroid clonotypes above 0.001 frequency were also detected.

This clonotype was observed many times. The antigen is not known. The study amplified TCR beta CDR3 regions using RNA transcripts. HTBI primers were used in a first-round RT-PCR, which preceded a second-round multiplex PCR. A single record per CDR3 protein comes from TCRdb applying MiXCR to the multiplex PCR reads. The sample shows around 470,000 distinct CDR3 sequences, over 13% of them seen only once. The CDR3 consists of 12 residues. Trimming took off 6 bases at V and 7 bases at J, with 9 bases between the two ends. Moderate-to-severe activity, with CAS ≥3, NOSPECS ≥4 and duration under 3 months, characterized the donors with ophthalmopathy.

The chain recombines TRBV12-3 or TRBV12-4 with TRBJ2-2; D remains ambiguous. The sample comprised blood. The clonotype was recovered from a woman in her thirties with Graves' ophthalmopathy. Written as DNA, the CDR3 is TGTGCCAGCAGCTACATCGGCGGGGAGCTGTTTTTT. It translates to CASSYIGGELFF.